The 32 T cell receptor beta chains below all came from one sample that was sequenced in a study of PD-1 blockade in classical Hodgkin lymphoma. TCRdb keeps only in-frame clones here, not all; method: immunoSEQ multiplex PCR. The data show 90,000 to 100,000 clones, just under 95% seen once. Every patient had relapsed following autologous stem cell transplantation, and cohorts differed in brentuximab vedotin exposure. The sample was peripheral blood mononuclear cells (PBMCs), taken at baseline. Every receptor here comes from a human donor with classical Hodgkin lymphoma.

The V and J genes are TRBV25-1 and TRBJ2-5, with 8 positions matching TRBD1. Germline values: CDR1 MGHDK, CDR2 SYGVNS. V shed 4 bases, J shed 4 bases, and the junction held 8 bases outside the gene matches. The CDR3 extends over 15 amino acids. The CDR3 coding sequence is TGTGCCAGCAGTGGTTCTGGGACAGGATTAGAGACCCAGTACTTC. This gives the protein CASSGSGTGLETQYF.

This clone was observed once. The rearrangement uses TRBV28 and TRBJ1-2; D uncertain. This CDR3 has 15 residues. The V gene's germline CDR1 is MDHEN and CDR2 SYDVKM. V lost 1 base to trimming and J lost 5 bases, with 14 bases between them. CDR3 DNA sequence: TGTGCCAGCAGTTTATCCCTCTGGCAGGATTATGGCTACACCTTC. It encodes CASSLSLWQDYGYTF.

The V gene is TRBV18, the J gene TRBJ2-1; TRBD1 agrees at 10 bases. CDR3 length equals 16 residues. J was trimmed by 2 bases and V by 4 bases; bases with no gene match: 5. Germline-derived CDR1 and CDR2 are KGHSH and LQKENI. CDR3 protein: CASSRPGTGAYNEQFF. CDR3 nucleotide sequence: TGTGCCAGCTCACGCCCCGGGACAGGGGCCTACAATGAGCAGTTCTTC.

The rearrangement joins TRBV6-4 to TRBJ1-1; possible D gene TRBD1, 5 bases. Trimming stripped 9 bases from V and 0 bases from J, with 14 bases between. The CDR3 has 14 residues. Germline loops: CDR1 MRHNA, CDR2 SNTAGT. The DNA of the CDR3 is TGTGCCAGTAGGAGGGACGGTGTGAACACTGAAGCTTTCTTT. This encodes CASRRDGVNTEAFF.

To note about this clone: Other DNA sequences of this sample code for an identical CDR3. The chain carries TRBV7-6 and TRBJ2-1; 15 bases map to TRBD2. CDR1 SGHVS and CDR2 FNYEAQ come from the germline V gene. The CDR3 is 15 residues long. The V gene end was trimmed by 3 bases and the J gene end by 6 bases; junction bases not matched to a gene: 0. CDR3 sequence (DNA): TGTGCCAGCAGCTTGGGACTAGCGGGAGGCAATGAGCAGTTCTTC. Protein: CASSLGLAGGNEQFF.

The chain has TRBV30 and TRBJ2-7, with D possibly being TRBD2 (5 bases). Germline V gene data show CDR1 as GTSNPN and CDR2 as SVGIG (reference sequence). The CDR3 spans 12 residues. V was pared by 3 bases and J by 3 bases, with 9 bases between. CDR3 region: CAWSAGGYEQYF. In nucleotides, the CDR3 is TGTGCCTGGAGCGCCGGAGGCTACGAGCAGTACTTC. Full variable domain (remainder filled in from reference TRBV30 and TRBJ2-7): SQTIHQWPATLVQPVGSPLSLECTVEGTSNPNLYWYRQAAGRGLQLLFYSVGIGQISSEVPQNLSASRPQDRQFILSSKKLLLSDSGFYLCAWSAGGYEQYFGPGTRLTVT.

The chain recombines TRBV27 with TRBJ2-1; 8 positions match TRBD2. With V trimmed by 6 bases and J by 0 bases, 7 bases remained unmatched. This CDR3 has 16 residues. The germline V gene encodes CDR1 MNHEY and CDR2 SMNVEV (reference sequence). The CDR3 nucleotides read TGTGCCAGCAGCGCATTCGGGACTAGCTCCTACAATGAGCAGTTCTTC. Translation: CASSAFGTSSYNEQFF.

The chain carries TRBV5-6 and TRBJ2-2; D is uncertain. The germline gives CDR1 SGHDT, CDR2 YYEEEE. V lost 0 bases and J 3 bases, leaving 3 bases between the germline ends. The CDR3 totals 13 residues. Here the CDR3 DNA reads TGTGCCAGCAGCTTGGGGGACACCGGGGAGCTGTTTTTT. This encodes CASSLGDTGELFF.

This chain links TRBV9 with TRBJ1-5; no clear D. This CDR3 region has 14 residues. Germline V gene sequence: CDR1 SGDLS, CDR2 YYNGEE. With 0 bases removed from V and 5 bases from J, the gap between germline ends came to 9 bases. In DNA, the CDR3 is TGTGCCAGCAGCGTAGGGGAAATCTATCAGCCCCAGCATTTT. Encoded protein: CASSVGEIYQPQHF.

The rearrangement uses TRBV30 and TRBJ1-4; the D gene is possibly TRBD1 (5 bases). Per germline, CDR1 GTSNPN and CDR2 SVGIG (reference sequence). V dropped 5 bases and J dropped 4 bases, with 8 bases sitting between them. The CDR3 contains 12 residues. The DNA of the CDR3 is TGTGCCTGGGCGGGGGATAATGAAAAACTGTTTTTT. It is translated as CAWAGDNEKLFF.

This clone was picked up one time. The chain employs TRBV4-2 and TRBJ2-7; no clear D gene. Germline CDR1 LGHNA, CDR2 YNFKEQ. This CDR3 is built from 15 residues. V shed 1 base and J shed 0 bases, with 10 bases lying between them. The CDR3 DNA is TGTGCCAGCAGCCAAGTGGCGGCGAGCTCCTACGAGCAGTACTTC. Residues: CASSQVAASSYEQYF.

The V and J genes are TRBV19 and TRBJ2-7, with 8 bases aligning to TRBD1. This CDR3 is built from 15 residues. In germline, CDR1 is LNHDA, CDR2 SQIVND (reference sequence). The ends lost 5 bases at V and 0 bases at J; junction bases unmatched: 6. The CDR3 reads CASSPRTGPSYEQYF. CDR3 sequence (DNA): TGTGCCAGTAGTCCCCGGACAGGGCCCTCCTACGAGCAGTACTTC.

The chain employs TRBV10-2 and TRBJ2-1, with TRBD2 matching over 13 bases. There are 16 residues in the CDR3. Germline V CDR1 and CDR2: WSHSY, SAAADI. With 10 bases clipped from V and 0 bases from J, the junction kept 6 bases outside the gene matches. CDR3 region: CAIRTSGRSSYNEQFF. The CDR3, as DNA: TGCGCCATCCGGACTAGCGGGAGATCCTCCTACAATGAGCAGTTCTTC.

The V and J genes are TRBV5-1 and TRBJ1-2; 8 positions agree with TRBD1. The V segment lost 4 bases and the J segment 6 bases; nucleotides outside the gene matches: 8. Germline CDR1 reads SGHRS; CDR2 reads YFSETQ. CDR3 length equals 14 residues. The CDR3 bases are TGCGCCAGCAGCCCTAGGACAGGGTCGGATGGCTACACCTTC. It is translated as CASSPRTGSDGYTF.

The V and J genes are TRBV6-1 and TRBJ2-3; D unresolved. V was pared by 4 bases and J by 2 bases, with 4 bases between. Germline CDR1 MNHNS, CDR2 SASEGT. This CDR3 has 12 residues. The CDR3 bases are TGTGCCAGCAGTGGTAACACAGATACGCAGTATTTT. This sequence encodes CASSGNTDTQYF.

The chain employs TRBV28 and TRBJ1-2; the D gene is possibly TRBD1 (5 bases). CDR3 size: 14 residues. Germline loops: CDR1 MDHEN, CDR2 SYDVKM. The ends were cut back, 8 bases at V and 4 bases at J, with 17 bases in the middle. CDR3: CASWRPGDLYGYTF. In nucleotides, the CDR3 is TGTGCCAGCTGGCGGCCGGGGGACCTCTATGGCTACACCTTC.

This chain links TRBV20-1 with TRBJ2-5; the D is unclear. The V end was cut by 1 base, the J end by 5 bases, with 5 bases between. Germline CDR1 DFQATT, CDR2 SNEGSKA (reference sequence). The CDR3 covers 11 residues. CDR3 sequence: CSARVLETQYF. The CDR3 DNA sequence: TGCAGTGCTAGAGTGTTGGAGACCCAGTACTTC.

The chain has TRBV5-4 and TRBJ2-7, with 14 bases matching TRBD2. This CDR3 is 16 amino acids long. V trimming: 4 bases; J trimming: 0 bases; junction bases outside the gene matches: 3. Germline-derived CDR1 and CDR2 are SGHNT and YYREEE (reference sequence). The CDR3, as DNA: TGTGCCAGCAGCCCAGGGACTAGCGGGAGCTCCTACGAGCAGTACTTC. Its protein is CASSPGTSGSSYEQYF.

The V call is TRBV9, the J call TRBJ2-3, with 7 bases matching TRBD2. Germline values: CDR1 SGDLS, CDR2 YYNGEE. This CDR3 spans 15 amino acids. Trimming removed 4 bases from V and 2 bases from J; junction bases left unmatched: 7. CDR3 loop: CASSPEAGYTDTQYF. CDR3 sequence (DNA): TGTGCCAGCAGCCCGGAAGCGGGATACACAGATACGCAGTATTTT.

The rearrangement uses TRBV15 and TRBJ2-3; 8 bases are a match to TRBD2. The germline gives CDR1 LNHNV, CDR2 YYDKDF (reference sequence). The CDR3 is 14 amino acids. V was clipped by 2 bases and J by 5 bases; unmatched bases: 3. The CDR3 is CATSRLSGRDTQYF. DNA of the CDR3: TGTGCCACCAGCAGACTCAGCGGGAGAGATACGCAGTATTTT.

The chain combines TRBV5-1 with TRBJ2-7; 9 nucleotides agree with TRBD1. This CDR3 spans 15 amino acids. Germline V CDR1 and CDR2: SGHRS, YFSETQ. V shed 1 base, J shed 3 bases, and the junction held 5 bases outside the gene matches. As DNA, the CDR3 is TGCGCCAGCAGCTTGTTGGGACAGGGAAACTACGAGCAGTACTTC. Protein product: CASSLLGQGNYEQYF.

The chain has TRBV30 and TRBJ2-3; maybe TRBD1 (6 bases). CDR3 size: 13 residues. The V gene lost 4 bases and the J gene lost 4 bases, with 12 bases spanning the gap. The germline V gene has CDR1 GTSNPN and CDR2 SVGIG (reference sequence). CDR3 sequence reads: CAWTVRGADTQYF. Written as DNA, the CDR3 is TGTGCCTGGACGGTCAGGGGCGCAGATACGCAGTATTTT.

About this clone itself: Other DNA sequences in this specimen translate into the identical CDR3. This chain joins TRBV7-9 and TRBJ2-2, with D unresolved. This CDR3 is built from 11 residues. V lost 6 bases to trimming and J lost 1 base, with 0 bases between them. The germline V gene encodes CDR1 SEHNR and CDR2 FQNEAQ (reference sequence). In DNA, the CDR3 is TGTGCCAGCAGGAACACCGGGGAGCTGTTTTTT. This codes for CASRNTGELFF.

The chain is built from TRBV27 and TRBJ2-7; D remains ambiguous. Trimming shortened V by 0 bases and J by 1 base, and 10 bases separated the two germline ends. The CDR3 totals 15 residues. Germline V gene sequence: CDR1 MNHEY, CDR2 SMNVEV (reference sequence). The CDR3 region is CASSLSRSGSYEQYF. CDR3 DNA sequence: TGTGCCAGCAGTTTATCGAGGTCAGGTTCCTACGAGCAGTACTTC.

The rearrangement uses TRBV29-1 and TRBJ2-2; 9 nucleotides line up with TRBD2. CDR1 is SQVTM, CDR2 ANQGSEA, per germline. The V segment lost 3 bases and the J segment 9 bases; nucleotides outside the gene matches: 8. The CDR3 has 14 amino acids. In nucleotides, the CDR3 is TGCAGCGTTGACGGTAGCGGGAGAGCCCGGGAGCTGTTTTTT. Translating gives CSVDGSGRARELFF.

Turning to this clone: One end of the junction fails to match germline, which may point to a read error. The chain has TRBV6-6 and TRBJ2-4; TRBD2 agrees at 7 bases. The CDR3 covers 16 residues. The germline CDR1 and CDR2 sequences are MNHNY and SVGAGI (reference sequence). CDR3 residues: CASSHSASGAKNIQYF. In DNA form, the CDR3 reads TGTGCCAGCAGTCACTCGGCTAGCGGTGCCAAAAACATTCAGTACTTC.

V usage is TRBV2 and J usage is TRBJ2-2, with 8 bases matching TRBD2. Germline loops: CDR1 SNHLY, CDR2 FYNNEI. The ends lost 5 bases at V and 6 bases at J; junction bases unmatched: 11. The CDR3 spans 16 residues. The CDR3 is CASSFPGLVMPGELFF. The CDR3 DNA follows: TGTGCCAGCAGTTTTCCGGGACTAGTTATGCCCGGGGAGCTGTTTTTT.

Notes on this clone: One end of the junction varies from germline; a read error may be responsible. The rearrangement joins TRBV5-1 to TRBJ1-4; no clear D gene. This CDR3 comprises 10 residues. CDR1 is SGHRS, CDR2 YFSETQ, per germline. The CDR3 bases are TGTGGGCAGAGTAATGAAAAACTGTTTTTT. Encoded protein: CGQSNEKLFF.

The rearrangement uses TRBV28 and TRBJ2-3; the match to TRBD2 covers 8 bases. V shed 1 base, J shed 3 bases, and the junction held 6 bases outside the gene matches. Germline values: CDR1 MDHEN, CDR2 SYDVKM. The CDR3 loop spans 16 amino acids. Here the CDR3 DNA reads TGTGCCAGCAGTTTATCTGAGCGGGAGTTGACAGATACGCAGTATTTT. Translating it yields CASSLSERELTDTQYF.

This chain links TRBV11-2 with TRBJ1-4, with D uncertain. Deletions cut 0 bases from V and 5 bases from J, with 4 bases between. CDR3 length equals 13 residues. In germline, CDR1 is SGHAT, CDR2 FQNNGV. The CDR3 nucleotides are TGTGCCAGCAGCTTAGACGGAAATGAAAAACTGTTTTTT. This translates into CASSLDGNEKLFF.

V gene TRBV2 combines with J gene TRBJ2-7; 7 nucleotides match TRBD1. The J segment lost 4 bases and the V segment lost 3 bases, leaving 6 bases of the junction unmatched. Germline V lookup: CDR1 SNHLY, CDR2 FYNNEI. This CDR3 has 14 amino acids. The CDR3 protein is CASSDPDRVYEQYF. The CDR3 DNA is TGTGCCAGCAGTGATCCTGACAGGGTGTACGAGCAGTACTTC.

This clone was found once. The gene calls are TRBV25-1 and TRBJ2-1; D may match TRBD1 or TRBD2 (5 bases each). The CDR3 loop spans 12 amino acids. The germline V and J ends were trimmed by 4 bases and 9 bases, with 10 bases remaining between them. Germline CDR1 MGHDK, CDR2 SYGVNS. The CDR3, as DNA: TGTGCCAGCAGTGTAACTAGGGGTGAGCAGTTCTTC. It encodes CASSVTRGEQFF.